This TCR beta chain was sequenced in a study of graft-versus-host responses after intestinal transplantation. Here immunoSEQ multiplex PCR was the method, and the copy in TCRdb shows in-frame clones only, minus some. The table includes some 40,000 clones, about 91% detected once. Overall study findings and caveats: The study associated peak circulating GvH clone levels with early post-transplant HvG declines. Recipient marrow harbored GvH clones, some of which surfaced first in ileum or blood. Within allografts, high graft-versus-host to host-versus-graft clonal ratios were seen among patients with graft-donor T cell macrochimerism.

V was shortened by 4 bases and J by 5 bases, with 25 bases between the two germline ends. Germline assignment: CDR1 SGHKS and CDR2 YYEKEE (reference sequence). The CDR3 spans 18 residues. Notes on this clone: Its target is unknown.

The source is a human patient who received an intestinal transplant, so some T cells may come from the graft donor. The V call is TRBV5-5, the J call TRBJ2-1; D might be TRBD1 (5 bases). The specimen comprised PBMCs, sampled 524 days after transplant. Here the CDR3 reads CASSTSPGSQIVNNEQFF. The CDR3 DNA reads TGTGCCAGCAGCACATCTCCAGGGTCCCAAATAGTTAACAATGAGCAGTTCTTC.